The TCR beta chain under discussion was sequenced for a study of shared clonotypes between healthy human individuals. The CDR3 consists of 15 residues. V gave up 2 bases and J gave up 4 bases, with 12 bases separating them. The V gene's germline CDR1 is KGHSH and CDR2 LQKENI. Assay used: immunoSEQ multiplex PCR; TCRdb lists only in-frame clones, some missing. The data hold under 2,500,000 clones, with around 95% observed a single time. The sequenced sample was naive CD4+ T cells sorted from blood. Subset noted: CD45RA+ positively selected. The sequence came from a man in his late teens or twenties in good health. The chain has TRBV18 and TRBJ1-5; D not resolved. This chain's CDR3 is CASSPSVDKNQPQHF. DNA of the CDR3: TGTGCCAGCTCACCAAGTGTTGACAAAAATCAGCCCCAGCATTTT. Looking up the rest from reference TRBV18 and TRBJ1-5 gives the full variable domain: NAGVMQNPRHLVRRRGQEARLRCSPMKGHSHVYWYRQLPEEGLKFMVYLQKENIIDESGMPKERFSAEFPKEGPSILRIQQVVRGDSAAYFCASSPSVDKNQPQHFGDGTRLSIL.